This T cell receptor (beta chain) was identified during a study of multiple sclerosis patients with progressive multifocal leukoencephalopathy. The V and J ends lost 0 bases and 6 bases respectively, with 12 bases between them. The CDR3 totals 16 residues. In germline, CDR1 is LGHNA, CDR2 YSLEER. The time point is: before natalizumab initiation. Every PCR reaction included synthetic inline CDR3 controls for all V-J pairings. Method: immunoSEQ multiplex PCR; TCRdb's copy keeps in-frame clones and lacks some. The sample contains 25,000 to 30,000 clones, around 89% of which appear only once. Sequences were obtained from PBMCs. The chain couples TRBV4-3 to TRBJ1-6; D call uncertain. The TCR sequence derives from a human donor with multiple sclerosis. The CDR3 DNA follows: TGCGCCAGCAGCCAAGATGTTTTGGGTTCTAATTCACCCCTCCACTTT. Translation gives CASSQDVLGSNSPLHF.